The clone carrying this TCR beta chain has only a few counts. Antigen: not known. The entry originates in a study of chemoradiotherapy in HPV16-positive cancers. Findings and limits, study-wide: Functional assays defining HPV-specific T cells used only a couple of HPV16-positive patients. Candidate HPV-specific clones and E7-related TCR motifs grew in tumor during treatment. For HPV16-positive patients, expanding HPV-responsive T cells associated with longer recurrence-free survival.

Profiled with immunoSEQ multiplex PCR; TCRdb holds only in-frame clones, not every one. The sample has under 6,000 clones; about 80% are singletons. V gave up 11 bases and J gave up 3 bases; unmatched junction bases: 3. This CDR3 spans 13 amino acids. The germline V gene has CDR1 ENHRY and CDR2 SYGVKD. J is TRBJ1-6 and V is TRBV10-3, with 8 bases matching TRBD1. Sample collection occurred from a patient who underwent chemoradiotherapy. The receptor's source is a human donor with HPV-associated anogenital cancer. CDR3 DNA: TGTGCCTCGGGACAGGTCTATAATTCACCCCTCCACTTT. Protein: CASGQVYNSPLHF.